The next 22 T cell receptor beta chains were all read from a single sample in a study of blood T cells in healthy people across ages (dated by TCRdb to between 2015 and 2016). To prepare the library, 5' RACE was applied. Sequencing was carried out with an Illumina HiSeq 2500. A second PCR of 7 to 11 cycles was run with a J-beta primer mix and a sample-barcoded 5' primer. In TCRdb, the public reads were trimmed at Q25 with fastp and aligned with MiXCR, with productive beta chains retained. Every distinct CDR3 protein forms one entry, paired with its most common genes and DNA. The sample yields fewer than 900,000 distinct CDR3 sequences; under 40% were counted once. Of the sample, 10% to 15% falls within the top ten clones. Sequencing input: blood. The source of these receptors is a young man in good health.

This clonotype appeared a single time. V usage is TRBV20-1 and J usage is TRBJ2-1; tentative D call: TRBD2 (6 bases). Germline V CDR1 and CDR2: DFQATT, SNEGSKA (reference sequence). V lost 6 bases and J lost 13, with 22 bases in between. This CDR3 spans 13 amino acids. CDR3 in DNA: TGCAGTGCCTCAAGGGCCACGGGGGAGACCCAGTTCTTC. Protein product: CSASRATGETQFF.

The chain links TRBV6-2 or TRBV6-3 to TRBJ2-2; either TRBD1 or TRBD2 may supply D (5 bases each). CDR1 is MNHEY and CDR2 is SVGEGT in the germline V gene. CDR3 length: 14 residues. Trimming left V 1 base short and J 4 bases short, with 7 bases between. The CDR3 protein is CASSYWGRTGELFF. CDR3 sequence (DNA): TGTGCCAGCAGTTACTGGGGACGCACCGGGGAGCTGTTTTTT.

The rearrangement uses TRBV6-5 and TRBJ2-5; 11 bases map to TRBD1. The CDR3 length is 15 residues. Germline V gene sequence: CDR1 MNHEY, CDR2 SVGAGI. Losses at the gene ends were 5 bases for V and 11 bases for J; bases not matched to a gene: 13. CDR3 nucleotide sequence: TGTGCCAGCAGTCCCGGGACAGGGGGGCTTAATGAGCAGTACTTC. As protein: CASSPGTGGLNEQYF.

This clonotype was seen repeatedly, ten times or more. V gene TRBV4-2 combines with J gene TRBJ2-1, with TRBD2 as a possible D gene (6 bases). This CDR3 is 15 amino acids long. Germline loops: CDR1 LGHNA, CDR2 YNFKEQ. The ends were cut back, 4 bases at V and 6 bases at J, with 16 bases in the middle. The CDR3 protein is CASSPGGSLGNEQFF. CDR3 bases: TGTGCCAGCAGCCCTGGGGGGTCACTGGGCAATGAGCAGTTCTTC.

This clonotype has a handful of counts. The chain links TRBV10-3 to TRBJ1-1, with 8 positions matching TRBD1. The CDR3 loop spans 18 amino acids. Germline CDR1 ENHRY, CDR2 SYGVKD. V was clipped by 4 bases and J by 3 bases; unmatched bases: 16. CDR3 nucleotide sequence: TGTGCCATCAGTGTCTCCGGAACAGACAGGGGTCGGGACACTGAAGCTTTCTTT. Encoded protein: CAISVSGTDRGRDTEAFF.

Many counts were recorded for this clonotype. This rearrangement joins TRBV12-3 or TRBV12-4 to TRBJ2-7, with D unclear. Trimming took off 3 bases at V and 0 bases at J, with 9 bases between the two ends. The CDR3 has 14 residues. The CDR3 region is CASSLVALSYEQYF. The CDR3 region has the DNA TGTGCCAGCAGTTTGGTGGCCCTCTCCTACGAGCAGTACTTC.

This rearrangement joins TRBV29-1 to TRBJ1-4; D remains ambiguous. Germline CDR1 and CDR2: SQVTM and ANQGSEA. The CDR3 length is 13 residues. V lost 4 bases and J 5 bases, leaving 11 bases between the germline ends. CDR3 region: CSVGQNQNEKLFF. CDR3 nucleotide sequence: TGCAGCGTTGGGCAGAATCAAAATGAAAAACTGTTTTTT.

This chain uses TRBV20-1 with TRBJ1-1; 7 bases match TRBD1. CDR1 DFQATT and CDR2 SNEGSKA come from the germline V gene (reference sequence). This CDR3 region has 15 residues. The V and J ends lost 3 bases and 0 bases, in that order; junction bases with no gene match: 7. Here the CDR3 reads CSASPSTGVNTEAFF. The CDR3 DNA is TGCAGTGCTAGCCCCTCAACAGGGGTGAACACTGAAGCTTTCTTT.

This chain connects TRBV12-3 or TRBV12-4 to TRBJ2-7; D possibly corresponds to TRBD1 (6 bases). This CDR3 is 13 amino acids long. The V end lost 3 bases, the J end lost 3 bases, and 9 bases lay between the germline ends. In DNA form, the CDR3 reads TGTGCCAGCAGTTTTTACAGGGACTACGAGCAGTACTTC. It specifies CASSFYRDYEQYF.

This chain links TRBV18 with TRBJ2-4; 7 nucleotides align to TRBD1. The CDR3 is 14 residues long. V dropped 2 bases and J dropped 7; count of bases not matched to a gene: 5. The germline gives CDR1 KGHSH, CDR2 LQKENI. CDR3 amino acids: CASSPGTVSNIQYF. The CDR3 DNA reads TGTGCCAGCTCACCAGGGACAGTTAGCAACATTCAGTACTTC.

This clonotype occurred a few times. The chain combines TRBV30 with TRBJ1-2, with no clear D. The CDR3 is made up of 11 amino acids. Germline assignment: CDR1 GTSNPN and CDR2 SVGIG (reference sequence). Trimming removed 7 bases from V and 8 bases from J, with 14 bases in between. CDR3 protein: CASRGESGYTF. DNA for the CDR3: TGTGCCTCCCGCGGGGAGTCGGGCTACACCTTC.

A few counts support this clonotype. V and J are TRBV5-1 and TRBJ1-1, with D unresolved. The germline V and J ends were trimmed by 4 bases and 1 base, with 8 bases remaining between them. The CDR3 contains 13 residues. CDR1 SGHRS and CDR2 YFSETQ come from the germline V gene. In DNA form, the CDR3 reads TGCGCCAGCAGCCCAGTTAGGAACACTGAAGCTTTCTTT. The encoded protein is CASSPVRNTEAFF.

The rearrangement uses TRBV2 and TRBJ2-1, with D uncertain. Germline loops: CDR1 SNHLY, CDR2 FYNNEI. Trimming stripped 6 bases from V and 9 bases from J, with 9 bases between. This CDR3 has 11 residues. Here the CDR3 DNA reads TGTGCCAGCAGGATAGCTAGTGAGCAGTTCTTC. Its protein product is CASRIASEQFF.

The gene calls are TRBV5-1 and TRBJ1-2; D remains ambiguous. The CDR3 length is 13 residues. Trimming shortened V by 0 bases and J by 3 bases, and 6 bases separated the two germline ends. In germline, CDR1 is SGHRS, CDR2 YFSETQ. The CDR3 loop reads CASSLGAYYGYTF. CDR3 nucleotides: TGCGCCAGCAGCTTGGGTGCATACTATGGCTACACCTTC.

With respect to this clonotype: A much more abundant neighbour one base away suggests this may be a read error. V usage is TRBV20-1 and J usage is TRBJ2-7; D is uncertain. V dropped 3 bases and J dropped 0 bases, with 9 bases sitting between them. The V gene's germline CDR1 is DFQATT and CDR2 SNEGSKA (reference sequence). The CDR3 has 13 residues. The CDR3 here is CSASVLDSYEQYF. The CDR3 coding sequence is TGCAGTGCTAGTGTCCTTGACTCCTACGAGCAGTACTTC.

This clonotype was picked up many times. V and J are TRBV5-5 and TRBJ2-1, with TRBD2 identical over 7 bases. This CDR3 is 18 amino acids long. The ends lost 4 bases at V and 5 bases at J; junction bases unmatched: 18. Germline CDR1 reads SGHKS; CDR2 reads YYEKEE (reference sequence). CDR3 nucleotides: TGTGCCAGCAGCGCGGCCCGACTAGCATTCGGACCAAACAATGAGCAGTTCTTC. This sequence encodes CASSAARLAFGPNNEQFF.

This clonotype was counted many times. This chain uses TRBV6-5 with TRBJ1-5; no reliable D call. The V gene's germline CDR1 is MNHEY and CDR2 SVGAGI. This CDR3 is 13 amino acids long. Trimming shortened V by 7 bases and J by 7 bases, and 14 bases separated the two germline ends. The CDR3, as DNA: TGTGCCAGCACCCCCGGGGTGGGACAGCCCCAGCATTTT. It specifies CASTPGVGQPQHF.

About this clonotype: Germline and junction disagree at one end, which may indicate a read error. The chain is built from TRBV11-2 and TRBJ2-3; D gene ambiguous. Per germline, CDR1 SGHAT and CDR2 FQNNGV. CDR3 length: 14 amino acids. CDR3 amino acids: CSSSLELITDTQYF. The CDR3 bases are TGTTCCAGCAGCTTAGAACTCATCACAGATACGCAGTATTTT.

This chain joins TRBV20-1 and TRBJ2-7; maybe TRBD1 (6 bases). Trimming removed 2 bases at V and 1 base at J, with 12 bases between. Per germline, CDR1 DFQATT and CDR2 SNEGSKA (reference sequence). This CDR3 is 14 amino acids long. CDR3 nucleotides: TGCAGTGCTAGACCACAACAGGGATCCTACGAGCAGTACTTC. Its translation: CSARPQQGSYEQYF.

A remark on this clonotype: A much larger clonotype is one base distant, so this may be a read error. V and J are TRBV20-1 and TRBJ2-1; 9 nucleotides agree with TRBD1. The V gene end was trimmed by 3 bases and the J gene end by 9 bases; junction bases not matched to a gene: 24. CDR1 and CDR2 (germline): DFQATT, SNEGSKA (reference sequence). The CDR3 contains 19 residues. The CDR3: CSASDRPRTGDLYVSEQFF. In DNA form, the CDR3 reads TGCAGTGCTAGTGACCGACCAAGGACAGGGGATCTGTACGTAAGTGAGCAGTTCTTC.

Ten or more counts support this clonotype. A junction end diverges from the germline sequence, so it may reflect a read error. The V gene is TRBV5-1, the J gene TRBJ2-2; D ambiguous. The germline V gene encodes CDR1 SGHRS and CDR2 YFSETQ. The CDR3 loop spans 12 amino acids. In nucleotides, the CDR3 is TGTGCCAGCAGCCCGAACACCGGGGAGCTGTTTTTT. Protein: CASSPNTGELFF.

Ten or more counts support this clonotype. This rearrangement joins TRBV5-1 to TRBJ1-2, with D possibly matching TRBD1 (5 bases). This CDR3 region has 16 residues. CDR1 is SGHRS and CDR2 is YFSETQ in the germline V gene. The V end lost 1 base, the J end lost 0 bases, and 13 bases lay between the germline ends. CDR3: CASSLNGAGANYGYTF. CDR3 nucleotide sequence: TGCGCCAGCAGCTTGAATGGGGCAGGAGCTAACTATGGCTACACCTTC.